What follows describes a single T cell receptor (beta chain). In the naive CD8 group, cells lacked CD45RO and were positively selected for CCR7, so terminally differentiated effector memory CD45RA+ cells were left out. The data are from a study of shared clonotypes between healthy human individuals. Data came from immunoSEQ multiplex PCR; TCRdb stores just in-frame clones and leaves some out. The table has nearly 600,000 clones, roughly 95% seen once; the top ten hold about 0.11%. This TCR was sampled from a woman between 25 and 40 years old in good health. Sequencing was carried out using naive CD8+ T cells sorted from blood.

The CDR3 DNA follows: TGTGCCAGCAGCTTATATGATAACACTGAAGCTTTCTTT. It specifies CASSLYDNTEAFF. The rearrangement links TRBV7-9 to TRBJ1-1; no firm D call. The V gene's germline CDR1 is SEHNR and CDR2 FQNEAQ (reference sequence). V gave up 2 bases and J gave up 2 bases, with 6 bases separating them. The CDR3 runs 13 residues.